This is a list of T cell receptor beta chains from one sample in a study of shared clonotypes between healthy human individuals. Only in-frame clones appear in the TCRdb table, and some are missing; sequencing was by immunoSEQ multiplex PCR. Altogether 1.6 million or so clones are present, approximately 98.5% being singletons, with the ten largest covering approximately 0.4%. The sample consisted of naive CD4+ T cells sorted from blood. These TCRs come from a man aged 25-40 years in good health. Each CDR3 is given with its conserved first and last residue. Fields, in order: J gene, clone size, V gene, D gene, CDR3 DNA, CDR3 protein. A D gene is named only where the DNA matches it firmly. Size is omitted from some rows. Given values are once, few, many or a class for expanded clones.

TRBJ2-2 . TRBV7-6 . TGTGCCAGCAGCTTAACACAAACCGGGGAGCTGTTTTTT CASSLTQTGELFF
TRBJ2-1 once TRBV7-2 TRBD2 TGTGCCAGCAGCTTAGTTGGGACTAGCGGGAGGAATGAGCAGTTCTTC CASSLVGTSGRNEQFF
TRBJ2-1 . TRBV10-3 . TGTGCCATCAGTAAAACTAGTTTCGGCAATGAGCAGTTCTTC CAISKTSFGNEQFF
TRBJ2-5 . TRBV19 . TGTGCCAGTAGTATAGGTACACGCAGGGACGGAGAGGAGACCCAGTACTTC CASSIGTRRDGEETQYF
TRBJ2-2 . TRBV4-2 . TGTGCCAGCAGCCAAAGGGGGGCCCCCGGGGAGCTGTTTTTT CASSQRGAPGELFF
TRBJ2-7 . TRBV28 TRBD2 TGTGCCATCGGGAGCCGTGCGGGAGTGGGGCCCTACGAGCAGTACTTC CAIGSRAGVGPYEQYF
TRBJ1-1 . TRBV2 . TGTGCCAGCAGGGGGGTCCATGAAGCTTTCTTT CASRGVHEAFF
TRBJ1-1 . TRBV5-1 . TGCGCCAGCAGCTCTAATACCGGGAACACTGAAGCTTTCTTT CASSSNTGNTEAFF
TRBJ2-1 . TRBV11-3 TRBD2 TGTGCCAGCAGCCCCTCTAGCGGCTCCTACAATGAGCAGTTCTTC CASSPSSGSYNEQFF
TRBJ2-3 . TRBV28 TRBD2 TGTGCCAGCAGCCCCCGGCGGGGGTTCTCTGATACGCAGTATTTT CASSPRRGFSDTQYF
TRBJ1-1 . TRBV28 . TGTGCCAGCAGTTTATTGGGCAGGGCAACGGGGGGAACTTTCTTT CASSLLGRATGGTFF
TRBJ2-3 . TRBV5-1 . TGCGCCAGCAGCGGACAGCCCAGCGCAGATACGCAGTATTTT CASSGQPSADTQYF
TRBJ2-2 . TRBV5-5 . TGTGCCAGCAGCTTGTACGAAGGCAGCACCGGGGAGCTGTTTTTT CASSLYEGSTGELFF
TRBJ2-1 . TRBV19 TRBD1 TGTGCCAGTAGGATCCAGGGACAGGTCAATGAGCAGTTCTTC CASRIQGQVNEQFF
TRBJ1-1 . TRBV7-6 TRBD1 TGTGCCAGCAGCGCTACAGCGACAGGGTTAGGCACTGAAGCTTTCTTT CASSATATGLGTEAFF
TRBJ2-5 . TRBV7-2 . TGTGCCAGCAGCTCCACTTCGGCCCCACAAGAGACCCAGTACTTC CASSSTSAPQETQYF
TRBJ1-4 . TRBV18 TRBD1 TGTGCCAGCTCACCTCTACAGGGGACCTACGAAAAACTGTTTTTT CASSPLQGTYEKLFF
TRBJ1-3 . TRBV9 . TGTGCCAGCAGCGTAGCAGGGGTCTCTGGAAACACCATATATTTT CASSVAGVSGNTIYF
TRBJ2-7 . TRBV28 . TGTGCCAGCAGTTTACCAGGTTTAGGAGGTACAACCGCCTACGAGCAGTACTTC CASSLPGLGGTTAYEQYF
TRBJ2-1 . TRBV19 TRBD2 TGTGCCAGTAGTAATCCCGGGACTAGCGGAGGGGATGAGCAGTTCTTC CASSNPGTSGGDEQFF
TRBJ2-7 . TRBV7-2 . TGTGCCAGCAGCCTAAGTAGGTTCTACGAGCAGTACTTC CASSLSRFYEQYF
TRBJ1-5 . TRBV2 . TGTGCCACCACAGCCGAGAGCAATCAGCCCCAGCATTTT CATTAESNQPQHF
TRBJ1-1 . TRBV5-6 TRBD1 TGTGCCAGCAGTCCGGGACAGGGGAACCCCACTGAAGCTTTCTTT CASSPGQGNPTEAFF
TRBJ2-1 . TRBV28 . TGTGCCAGCAGTTTAATTGGGGGTCCGGCAAATGAGCAGTTCTTC CASSLIGGPANEQFF
TRBJ2-7 . TRBV27 . TGTGCCAGCAGTTTATCGCGGAACTCCTACGAGCAGTACTTC CASSLSRNSYEQYF
TRBJ2-7 . TRBV7-2 . TGTGCCAGCAGCTTAAGCGGTACCTACGAGCAGTACTTC CASSLSGTYEQYF
TRBJ2-2 once TRBV6-1 . TGTGCCAGCAGGACGGGTGGGAACACCGGGGAGCTGTTTTTT CASRTGGNTGELFF
TRBJ2-1 . TRBV4-2 TRBD2 TGTGCCAGCAGCCAAGGGACTAGCGGAAACAATGAGCAGTTCTTC CASSQGTSGNNEQFF
TRBJ2-1 . TRBV5-5 TRBD2 TGTGCCAGCGGAGGACTAGCGGCTAACAATGAGCAGTTCTTC CASGGLAANNEQFF
TRBJ1-2 . TRBV7-2 . TGTGCCAGCAGCTTAGAGGGATTTGGTGCGGGATGGTATGGCTACACCTTC CASSLEGFGAGWYGYTF
TRBJ2-5 . TRBV28 . TGTGCCAGCAGTTGGAGAGAGGAATTACCCCAAGAGACCCAGTACTTC CASSWREELPQETQYF
TRBJ1-3 . TRBV7-2 . TGTGCCAGCAGCCGAGATGGGTGGGATGGAAACACCATATATTTT CASSRDGWDGNTIYF
TRBJ2-2 . TRBV2 . TGTGCCAGCAGTGGGGAGGACCCGATAATCGGCGGGGAGCTGTTTTTT CASSGEDPIIGGELFF
TRBJ1-2 . TRBV28 TRBD1 TGTGCCAGCAGTTCAGGGGGGCACTATGGCTACACCTTC CASSSGGHYGYTF
TRBJ2-3 . TRBV7-9 . TGTGCCAGCAGCTTAGGCCCATTAGGGGGCACAGATACGCAGTATTTT CASSLGPLGGTDTQYF
TRBJ2-3 . TRBV7-6 TRBD2 TGTGCCAGCAGCACAAGAGGGCGTATAGCGGGAGGAGATACGCAGTATTTT CASSTRGRIAGGDTQYF
TRBJ1-2 . TRBV2 . TGTGCCAGCAGGTTGTACGGGTATGGCTACACCTTC CASRLYGYGYTF
TRBJ2-7 . TRBV6-1 . TGTGCCAGCAGTCGTGACCCGGACCGGGAGCAGTACTTC CASSRDPDREQYF
TRBJ1-5 . TRBV30 . TGTGCCTGGAGCGTAGGATCGGGTCAGCCCCAGCATTTT CAWSVGSGQPQHF
TRBJ1-1 . TRBV7-9 . TGTGCCAGCAGCTTCACCCCGGACGTTTGGGTAATGAACACTGAAGCTTTCTTT CASSFTPDVWVMNTEAFF
TRBJ2-1 . TRBV6-1 TRBD2 TGTGCCAGCAAGGGACTAGCGGGAATCAATGAGCAGTTCTTC CASKGLAGINEQFF
TRBJ1-4 . TRBV6-5 TRBD1 TGTGCCGTCAAGGGGGCTAGGAATGAAAAACTGTTTTTT CAVKGARNEKLFF
TRBJ1-4 . TRBV6-1 TRBD1 TGTGCCAGCAGGCTGACAGGGGGACGTGAAAAACTGTTTTTT CASRLTGGREKLFF
TRBJ2-7 . TRBV10-2 . TGCGCCAGCAGTGTAGCTTACGAGCAGTACTTC CASSVAYEQYF
TRBJ2-1 . TRBV18 . TGTGCCAGCTCACCACCTGGGGCCAATGAGCAGTTCTTC CASSPPGANEQFF
TRBJ1-2 . TRBV19 . TGTGCCAGCGGACTGAAAATCTTTGGGGGCTACACCTTC CASGLKIFGGYTF
TRBJ2-7 . TRBV6-1 TRBD2 TGTGCCAGCGGTCGGACTAGCGGGGACTCCTACGAGCAGTACTTC CASGRTSGDSYEQYF
TRBJ2-3 . TRBV28 TRBD2 TGTGCCAGCAGTTTCCCCTCTAGCGGGATTCAAGATACGCAGTATTTT CASSFPSSGIQDTQYF
TRBJ2-2 few TRBV7-3 . TGTGCCAGCAGCAAACACTACCCTGGCAACACCGGGGAGCTGTTTTTT CASSKHYPGNTGELFF
TRBJ1-1 . TRBV30 . TGTGCCCAGATGCAGGGATTAGGCGAAGCTTTCTTT CAQMQGLGEAFF
TRBJ2-7 . TRBV28 TRBD1 TGTGCCAGCAGTTTATGGTCCTTCTGGGGACAGGGTTACGGGCGATCTTACGAGCAGTACTTC CASSLWSFWGQGYGRSYEQYF
TRBJ1-2 . TRBV27 . TGTGCCAGCAGTTTTTCCCCAAAAGGTGATGGCTACACCTTC CASSFSPKGDGYTF
TRBJ2-7 . TRBV5-6 . TGTGCCAGCAGCCCATACGACAGTGGGGCGGGGTCCTACGAGCAGTACTTC CASSPYDSGAGSYEQYF